The source of this T cell receptor beta chain is a study of control samples from healthy donors and cancer patients. The repertoire was sequenced with immunoSEQ multiplex PCR; TCRdb's copy has only in-frame clones and lacks some. The data hold 95,000 to 150,000 clones, with approximately 90% observed a single time. Germline CDR1 is SGHRS and CDR2 is YFSETQ. V was cut by 4 bases and J by 7 bases, with 15 bases left in between. CDR3 length: 15 amino acids. The origin of this receptor is a man aged 30-40 years in good health. Sequences were obtained from blood. This chain connects TRBV5-1 to TRBJ1-6, with a weak D call TRBD1 (5 bases). The CDR3 spells CASSEAVTANSPLHF. The CDR3 bases are TGCGCCAGCAGCGAGGCTGTGACAGCCAATTCACCCCTCCACTTT.